This T cell receptor beta chain came from a study of CD8+ T cells in alopecia areata. A remark on this clone: What it binds is unknown.

The study's findings and limits: Between patients, shared TCR sequences were less clear than in mice. This was possibly due in part to HLA diversity in the patient population. Lesional tissue from the scalp (especially in alopecia totalis/universalis) showed higher clonality than normal scalp.

Once RNA had been extracted, it was reverse transcribed into cDNA to act as the sequencing template. The repertoire was sequenced with immunoSEQ multiplex PCR; TCRdb's copy has only in-frame clones and lacks some. The sample lists some 100,000 clones, roughly 66% occurring once. Starting from PBMCs, sorting isolated CD4+ and CD8+ T cells. Sequencing was done on a sample of CD4+ T cells sorted from blood. The sequence was collected from a human donor in good health.

CDR3 residues: CALRRDSYGYTF. The CDR3 DNA reads TGTGCCTTGCGTCGGGATTCCTATGGCTACACCTTC. J is TRBJ1-2 and V is TRBV30; D gene unclear. The CDR3 runs 12 residues. V lost 7 bases, J lost 4 bases, and 13 bases lay in between. Per germline, CDR1 GTSNPN and CDR2 SVGIG (reference sequence). The full variable domain, its missing parts supplied by reference TRBV30 and TRBJ1-2, is SQTIHQWPATLVQPVGSPLSLECTVEGTSNPNLYWYRQAAGRGLQLLFYSVGIGQISSEVPQNLSASRPQDRQFILSSKKLLLSDSGFYLCALRRDSYGYTFGSGTRLTVV.